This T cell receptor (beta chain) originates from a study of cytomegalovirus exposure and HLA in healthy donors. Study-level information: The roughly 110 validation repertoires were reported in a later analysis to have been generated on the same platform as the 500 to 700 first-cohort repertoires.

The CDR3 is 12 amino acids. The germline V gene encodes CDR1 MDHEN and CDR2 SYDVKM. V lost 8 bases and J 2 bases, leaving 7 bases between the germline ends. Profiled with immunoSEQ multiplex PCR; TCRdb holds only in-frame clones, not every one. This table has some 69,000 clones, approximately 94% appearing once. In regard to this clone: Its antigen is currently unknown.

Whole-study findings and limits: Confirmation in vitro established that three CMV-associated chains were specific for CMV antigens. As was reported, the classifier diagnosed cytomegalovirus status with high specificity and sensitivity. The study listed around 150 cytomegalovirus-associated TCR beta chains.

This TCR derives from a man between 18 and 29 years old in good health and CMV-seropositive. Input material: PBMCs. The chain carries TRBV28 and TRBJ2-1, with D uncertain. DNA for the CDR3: TGTGCCAGCCGAGGCGCCTACAATGAGCAGTTCTTC. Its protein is CASRGAYNEQFF. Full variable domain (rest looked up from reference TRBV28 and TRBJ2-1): DVKVTQSSRYLVKRTGEKVFLECVQDMDHENMFWYRQDPGLGLRLIYFSYDVKMKEKGDIPEGYSVSREKKERFSLILESASTNQTSMYLCASRGAYNEQFFGPGTRLTVL.